This T cell receptor beta chain was captured in a study of CD8+CD57+ T cells in acquired aplastic anemia. Study-wide background: Sorting CD4+ and CD8+ cells gave DNA averaging approximately 3 ug. Healthy donors averaged around 10 million reads for CD4+ cells.

About this clonotype itself: Its antigen remains unidentified.

The study profiled TCR beta VDJ and CDR3 using genomic DNA as template. TCRdb fed the reads into MiXCR, producing one record per CDR3 protein. The profile covers 350,000 to 450,000 distinct CDR3 sequences, with 55% to 75% appearing a single time and 4% taken by the ten largest. Study results and limitations: Between the patient and control groups, CD8+ Simpson's diversity did not differ significantly. Roughly 27 sequences, all CD8+ CDR3, were shared between patients and controls.

The sample comprised sorted CD4+, CD8+, or CD8+CD57+ T cells (not recorded which) from PBMCs. This clonotype was obtained from a human donor in good health, serving as a control.

CDR3 DNA: TGTGCCAGCAGTGAACTAACGGGGCGGACAGATACGCAGTATTTT. This gives the protein CASSELTGRTDTQYF. The chain recombines TRBV2 with TRBJ2-3; D may correspond to TRBD1 or TRBD2 (5 bases each). The germline gives CDR1 SNHLY, CDR2 FYNNEI. Trimming pared 2 bases from V and 3 bases from J, leaving 12 bases between. The length of the CDR3 is 15 residues.